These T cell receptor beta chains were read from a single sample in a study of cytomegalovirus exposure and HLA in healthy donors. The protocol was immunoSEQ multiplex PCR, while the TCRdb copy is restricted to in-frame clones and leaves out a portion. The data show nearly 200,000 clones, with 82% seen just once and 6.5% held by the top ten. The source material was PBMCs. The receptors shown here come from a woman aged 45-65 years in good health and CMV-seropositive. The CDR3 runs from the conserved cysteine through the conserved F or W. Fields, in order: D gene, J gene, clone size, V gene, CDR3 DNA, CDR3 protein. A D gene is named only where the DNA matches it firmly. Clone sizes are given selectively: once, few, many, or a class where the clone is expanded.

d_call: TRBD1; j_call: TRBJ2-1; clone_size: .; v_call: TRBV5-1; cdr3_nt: TGCGCCAGCAGCTGGGGACAGGGCTACAATGAGCAGTTCTTC; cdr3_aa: CASSWGQGYNEQFF
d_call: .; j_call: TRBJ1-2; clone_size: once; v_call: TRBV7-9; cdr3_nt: TGTGCCAGCAGTCCCGAGGTAAACTATGGCTACACCTTC; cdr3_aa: CASSPEVNYGYTF
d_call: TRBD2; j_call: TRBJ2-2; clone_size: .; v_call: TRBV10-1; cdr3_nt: TGCGCCAGCAGCCAGGGACTAGCGGGAGCCATCACCGGGGAGCTGTTTTTT; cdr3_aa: CASSQGLAGAITGELFF
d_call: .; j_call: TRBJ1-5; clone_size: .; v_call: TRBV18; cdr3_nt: TGTGCCAGCTCACCACAACGGGACAATCAGCCCCAGCATTTT; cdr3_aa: CASSPQRDNQPQHF
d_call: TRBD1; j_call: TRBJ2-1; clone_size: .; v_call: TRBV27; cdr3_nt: TGTGCCAGCACCCAGGGACAGGGAGGCTACAATGAGCAGTTCTTC; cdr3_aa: CASTQGQGGYNEQFF
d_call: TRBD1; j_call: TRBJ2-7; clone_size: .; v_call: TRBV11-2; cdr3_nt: TGTGCCAGCAGCACCATGACAGGGAACTACGAGCAGTACTTC; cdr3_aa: CASSTMTGNYEQYF
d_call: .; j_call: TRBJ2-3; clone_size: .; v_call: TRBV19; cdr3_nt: TGTGCCAGTAAGGAGGAGGGGGCGTCAACAGATACGCAGTATTTT; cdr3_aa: CASKEEGASTDTQYF
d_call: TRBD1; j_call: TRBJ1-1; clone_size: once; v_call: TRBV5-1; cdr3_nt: TGCGCCAGCAGCTTGGGGTTCGAAGGGGGCGCAGAAGCTTTCTTT; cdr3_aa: CASSLGFEGGAEAFF
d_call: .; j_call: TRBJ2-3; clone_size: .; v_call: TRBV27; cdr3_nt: TGTGCCAGCAGTTTGTACGCAGATGGGTCAGGGTCGCAGTATTTT; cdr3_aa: CASSLYADGSGSQYF
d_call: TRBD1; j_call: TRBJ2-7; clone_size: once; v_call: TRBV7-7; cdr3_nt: TGTGCCAGCAGCTTAGGACTATTACAGGGGGCGGGTTACGAGCAGTACTTC; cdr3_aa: CASSLGLLQGAGYEQYF
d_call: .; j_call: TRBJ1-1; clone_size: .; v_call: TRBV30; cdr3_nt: TGTGCCTGGAGTCCACAACAGGCGAACACTGAAGCTTTCTTT; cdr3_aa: CAWSPQQANTEAFF
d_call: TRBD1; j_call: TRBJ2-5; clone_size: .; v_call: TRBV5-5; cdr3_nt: TGTGCCAGCAGCTTTCGCCGGACAGGGTCGGAGACCCAGTACTTC; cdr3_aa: CASSFRRTGSETQYF
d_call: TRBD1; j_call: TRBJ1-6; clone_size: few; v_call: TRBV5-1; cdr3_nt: TGCGCCAGCAGCTTCAGGGGGGATTCACCCCTCCACTTT; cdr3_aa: CASSFRGDSPLHF
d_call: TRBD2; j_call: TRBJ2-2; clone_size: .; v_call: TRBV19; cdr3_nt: TGTGCCAGCCGGGGGGGATACACCGGGGAGCTGTTTTTT; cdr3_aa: CASRGGYTGELFF
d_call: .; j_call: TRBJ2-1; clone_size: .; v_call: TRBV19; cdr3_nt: TGTGCCACCATATCGGGGGGCCTACCTAGTGAGCAGTTCTTC; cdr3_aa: CATISGGLPSEQFF
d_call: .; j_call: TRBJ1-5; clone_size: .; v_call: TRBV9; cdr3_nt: TGTGCCAGCAGCACGGGGTATAGCAATCAGCCCCAGCATTTT; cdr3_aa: CASSTGYSNQPQHF
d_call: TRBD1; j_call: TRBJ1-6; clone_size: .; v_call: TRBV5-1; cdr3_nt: TGCGCCAGCAGCTTGGGTCTGGGACAGGCGGCCCACTTT; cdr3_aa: CASSLGLGQAAHF